The clone carrying this T cell receptor (beta chain) appeared a few times. What it binds is unknown. This CDR3 is 14 amino acids long. V was cut by 3 bases and J by 3 bases, with 9 bases left in between. Per the germline V gene, CDR1 is KGHSH and CDR2 is LQKENI. PCR amplification relied on 60 Vbeta primers (plus 13 Jbeta primers). Assay: immunoSEQ multiplex PCR; the TCRdb copy retains only in-frame clones and omits some. The table has about 140,000 clones, approximately 70% seen once; the top ten hold approximately 1.6%. The sample belongs to a study of cytomegalovirus exposure and HLA in healthy donors. Regarding the study as a whole: There were several of the most significant clusters that appeared linked to common viral pathogens in a later analysis. A later analysis linked a missense variant in DCLRE1C to the trimming of TCR beta V and J genes.

Input material: PBMCs. J is TRBJ1-5 and V is TRBV18, with TRBD1 as a possible D gene (6 bases). This receptor was identified in a woman aged 25 to 39 in good health and CMV-seronegative. In DNA form, the CDR3 reads TGTGCCAGCTCACCTTACAGGGACAATCAGCCCCAGCATTTT. Translation gives CASSPYRDNQPQHF. Based on the CDR3 plus reference TRBV18 and TRBJ1-5, the full variable domain is NAGVMQNPRHLVRRRGQEARLRCSPMKGHSHVYWYRQLPEEGLKFMVYLQKENIIDESGMPKERFSAEFPKEGPSILRIQQVVRGDSAAYFCASSPYRDNQPQHFGDGTRLSIL.